The entry below gives a single TCR beta chain sequence along with its context. What it binds is unknown. V lost 4 bases and J 4 bases, leaving 22 bases between the germline ends. The length of the CDR3 is 17 residues. Germline CDR1 SGHRS, CDR2 YFSETQ. These data belong to a study of blood T cells in healthy people across ages. A J-beta primer mix and a sample-barcoded 5' primer were used in a second PCR of about 7 to 12 cycles. The template-switch adaptor was a 5' adaptor with 12 random nucleotides. It tagged each cDNA molecule. TCRdb reprocessed the 5' RACE reads via MiXCR and lists one record per CDR3 protein. The sample holds around 1,800,000 distinct CDR3 sequences; around 40% are singletons and the top ten take under 25%. The study, taken as a whole, reports: Expanded clonotype changes were possibly confounded by unknown donor CMV status.

This clonotype was sampled from a human donor in good health. Sequencing input: blood. The V gene is TRBV5-1, the J gene TRBJ2-3, with D perhaps matching TRBD1 or TRBD2 (6 bases each). CDR3 in DNA: TGCGCCAGCAGCCCTATCAGTGTGGGGGGCCACGCAGATACGCAGTATTTT. This gives the protein CASSPISVGGHADTQYF.